Shown below are 22 T cell receptor beta chains from a single sample sequenced in a study of PD-1 blockade in classical Hodgkin lymphoma. Only in-frame clones appear in the TCRdb table, and some are missing; sequencing was by immunoSEQ multiplex PCR. The sample shows tens of thousands of clones, roughly 82% of them seen only once. Time point reported: cycle 4 day 1 (C4D1), after more than five weeks of nivolumab. There was relapse after autologous stem cell transplantation in every patient, and there was variation in brentuximab vedotin exposure. Sample: peripheral blood mononuclear cells (PBMCs), taken before the fourth cycle of nivolumab. All receptors derive from a human donor with classical Hodgkin lymphoma.

The chain joins TRBV5-6 to TRBJ2-3, with D unclear. This CDR3 spans 13 amino acids. Germline-derived CDR1 and CDR2 are SGHDT and YYEEEE. V dropped 2 bases and J dropped 2 bases, with 6 bases sitting between them. Here the CDR3 DNA reads TGTGCCAGCAGCTTAAGCAACACAGATACGCAGTATTTT. Protein: CASSLSNTDTQYF.

This clone was seen once. The chain employs TRBV28 and TRBJ1-2; 10 nucleotides match TRBD1. Germline CDR1 and CDR2: MDHEN and SYDVKM. The CDR3 runs to 13 residues. V lost 6 bases to trimming and J lost 8 bases; unmatched junction nucleotides: 6. For the CDR3, the DNA is TGTGCCAGCAGGACAGGGGGCGCCGGCGGCTACACCTTC. It yields the protein CASRTGGAGGYTF.

This clone was seen once. This chain joins TRBV5-1 and TRBJ2-5; D is uncertain. Germline CDR1 SGHRS, CDR2 YFSETQ. V was pared by 0 bases and J by 1 base, with 13 bases between. The CDR3 totals 16 residues. The CDR3 protein is CASSLDAPTGQETQYF. DNA for the CDR3: TGCGCCAGCAGCTTGGACGCGCCTACCGGCCAAGAGACCCAGTACTTC. Based on the CDR3 plus reference TRBV5-1 and TRBJ2-5, the full variable domain is KAGVTQTPRYLIKTRGQQVTLSCSPISGHRSVSWYQQTPGQGLQFLFEYFSETQRNKGNFPGRFSGRQFSNSRSEMNVSTLELGDSALYLCASSLDAPTGQETQYFGPGTRLLVL.

This rearrangement joins TRBV7-8 to TRBJ2-3; TRBD2 matches at 8 bases. Trimming removed 5 bases from V and 7 bases from J; junction bases left unmatched: 20. The germline V gene encodes CDR1 SGHVS and CDR2 FQNEAQ. The CDR3 extends over 18 amino acids. CDR3 in amino acids: CASSPGTSAPGGIYTQYF. The CDR3, as DNA: TGTGCCAGCAGCCCGGGCACTAGCGCTCCGGGGGGGATTTATACGCAGTATTTT. Filled out from reference TRBV7-8 and TRBJ2-3, the complete variable domain reads GAGVSQSPRYKVAKRGQDVALRCDPISGHVSLFWYQQALGQGPEFLTYFQNEAQLDKSGLPSDRFFAERPEGSVSTLKIQRTQQEDSAVYLCASSPGTSAPGGIYTQYFGPGTRLTVL.

This clone was observed a handful of times. The chain employs TRBV5-5 and TRBJ1-2; D gene ambiguous. Trimming took 0 bases from V and 4 from J, leaving 16 bases between them. This CDR3 comprises 16 residues. The germline V gene has CDR1 SGHKS and CDR2 YYEKEE (reference sequence). The DNA of the CDR3 is TGTGCCAGCAGCTTGGAGTTGCTGGTCTGGGGCTATGGCTACACCTTC. Its protein is CASSLELLVWGYGYTF.

CDR3: CASLARTSDGYTF. CDR3 nucleotide sequence: TGTGCCAGTCTCGCGAGAACCTCGGATGGCTACACCTTC. V and J are TRBV19 and TRBJ1-2; no definite D call. V lost 8 bases and J 6 bases, leaving 16 bases between the germline ends. CDR3 length: 13 amino acids. Germline CDR1 is LNHDA and CDR2 is SQIVND (reference sequence).

CDR3 bases: TGTGCCAGCAGACACGGCCGGCGGGAGACCCAGTACTTC. Protein sequence: CASRHGRRETQYF. The chain carries TRBV5-8 and TRBJ2-5; D remains ambiguous. CDR1 and CDR2 from the germline V gene are SGHTS and YDEGEE. The CDR3 has 13 amino acids. V lost 5 bases and J lost 5, with 13 bases in between.

V is TRBV5-1 and J is TRBJ2-5; 7 nucleotides agree with TRBD1. The CDR3 extends over 15 amino acids. The junction had 10 bases not matched to a gene; V was cut back by 4 bases and J by 4 bases. The germline gives CDR1 SGHRS, CDR2 YFSETQ. CDR3 protein: CASSMVTGVPETQYF. Written as DNA, the CDR3 is TGCGCCAGCAGCATGGTAACAGGGGTGCCAGAGACCCAGTACTTC.

V gene TRBV7-3 combines with J gene TRBJ1-2; D may be TRBD1 (5 bases). The CDR3 runs to 15 residues. V gave up 5 bases and J gave up 4 bases, with 17 bases separating them. CDR1 is SGHTA and CDR2 is FQGTGA in the germline V gene. The CDR3 loop reads CASSLSGGQGYGYTF. DNA of the CDR3: TGTGCCAGCAGCCTATCGGGCGGGCAGGGCTATGGCTACACCTTC.

This chain uses TRBV21-1 with TRBJ1-1; the table's TRBD1 call for D was not verified on the DNA. TRBV21-1 is deemed a pseudogene. This CDR3 is built from 16 residues. The CDR3 protein is CASSKPRDRVSSEAFF. Written as DNA, the CDR3 is TGTGCCAGCAGCAAACCAAGGGACAGGGTCAGTTCTGAAGCTTTCTTT.

The chain couples TRBV11-1 to TRBJ1-6, with 7 bases aligning to TRBD1. The V and J ends lost 2 bases and 11 bases, in that order; junction bases with no gene match: 6. CDR1 SGHAT and CDR2 FQDESV come from the germline V gene (reference sequence). CDR3 size: 14 residues. The chain's CDR3 is CASSLNQGVPPLHF. The DNA of the CDR3 is TGTGCCAGCAGCTTAAACCAGGGGGTTCCACCCCTCCACTTT.

The chain carries TRBV28 and TRBJ1-1, with D maybe TRBD1 (5 bases). The CDR3 covers 15 residues. V shed 7 bases and J shed 6 bases, with 21 bases lying between them. Germline CDR1 MDHEN, CDR2 SYDVKM. The CDR3 coding sequence is TGTGCCAGCACCGGGGGGGAACGGTTTTTTTCTGAAGCTTTCTTT. Protein sequence: CASTGGERFFSEAFF.

This clone is medium-sized within its sample. V is TRBV5-1 and J is TRBJ2-3, with 13 bases identical to TRBD2. The CDR3 spans 20 residues. The V gene end was trimmed by 4 bases and the J gene end by 0 bases; junction bases not matched to a gene: 14. Germline values: CDR1 SGHRS, CDR2 YFSETQ. In nucleotides, the CDR3 is TGCGCCAGCAGCCCCAATCCAATGACTAGCGGGGGGCTGAGCACAGATACGCAGTATTTT. Its translation: CASSPNPMTSGGLSTDTQYF. Supplemented by reference TRBV5-1 and TRBJ2-3, the full variable domain reads KAGVTQTPRYLIKTRGQQVTLSCSPISGHRSVSWYQQTPGQGLQFLFEYFSETQRNKGNFPGRFSGRQFSNSRSEMNVSTLELGDSALYLCASSPNPMTSGGLSTDTQYFGPGTRLTVL.

This chain connects TRBV7-2 to TRBJ2-1, with D unresolved. Trimming shortened V by 5 bases and J by 2 bases, and 10 bases separated the two germline ends. This CDR3 is 14 amino acids long. Per the germline V gene, CDR1 is SGHTA and CDR2 is FQGNSA. The CDR3 spells CASSPLGPYNEQFF. DNA for the CDR3: TGTGCCAGCAGCCCCCTCGGGCCCTACAATGAGCAGTTCTTC.

The chain is built from TRBV7-3 and TRBJ2-4; perhaps TRBD1 as D (6 bases). V was clipped by 2 bases and J by 2 bases, with 16 bases between them. This CDR3 has 17 amino acids. CDR1 is SGHTA, CDR2 FQGTGA, per germline. DNA for the CDR3: TGTGCCAGCAGCTTAGGTCAGGGGATCGGGTCCAAAAACATTCAGTACTTC. This encodes CASSLGQGIGSKNIQYF.

This chain connects TRBV4-1 to TRBJ2-5, with D unresolved. In germline, CDR1 is MGHRA, CDR2 YSYEKL. The CDR3 totals 15 residues. V shed 1 base and J shed 2 bases, with 11 bases lying between them. The CDR3 spells CASSQAPGRQETQYF. The DNA of the CDR3 is TGCGCCAGCAGCCAAGCCCCCGGGCGGCAAGAGACCCAGTACTTC.

About this clone: A junction end diverges from the germline sequence, so it may reflect a read error. The genes are TRBV13 and TRBJ2-5; D unresolved. The CDR3 spans 16 residues. CDR1 is PRHDT and CDR2 is FYEKMQ in the germline V gene (reference sequence). The CDR3 DNA sequence: TGTGCCAGCCGCTTACTTTCCGGTTGGGACCAAGAGACCCAGTACTTC. It translates to CASRLLSGWDQETQYF.

V usage is TRBV9 and J usage is TRBJ2-7, with D perhaps being TRBD1 or TRBD2 (5 bases each). V dropped 2 bases and J dropped 1 base, with 10 bases sitting between them. This CDR3 spans 14 amino acids. Germline CDR1 and CDR2: SGDLS and YYNGEE. The CDR3 reads CASSVRDVSYEQYF. CDR3 nucleotide sequence: TGTGCCAGCAGCGTGAGGGACGTTTCCTACGAGCAGTACTTC.

In its sample, this clone was seen once. The chain couples TRBV9 to TRBJ2-5, with 9 bases lining up with TRBD2. J was trimmed by 5 bases and V by 0 bases; bases with no gene match: 5. Per germline, CDR1 SGDLS and CDR2 YYNGEE. This CDR3 spans 15 amino acids. The CDR3 nucleotides are TGTGCCAGCAGCGTAGGCGGGGGGGCAGGGGAGACCCAGTACTTC. Protein sequence: CASSVGGGAGETQYF.

The rearrangement uses TRBV6-6 and TRBJ1-3; the D is unclear. Trimming removed 2 bases at V and 0 bases at J, with 8 bases between. The CDR3 runs to 15 residues. CDR1 and CDR2 from the germline V gene are MNHNY and SVGAGI (reference sequence). The DNA of the CDR3 is TGTGCCAGCAGTTACCAGTCGATCTCTGGAAACACCATATATTTT. Its translation is CASSYQSISGNTIYF.

The chain has TRBV28 and TRBJ2-5, with a possible D match to TRBD1 (6 bases). Germline values: CDR1 MDHEN, CDR2 SYDVKM. The CDR3 contains 15 residues. Trimming removed 4 bases at V and 3 bases at J, with 15 bases between. The CDR3 coding sequence is TGTGCCAGCAGTTCCCCTGGGGGCTTAAAAGAGACCCAGTACTTC. Protein: CASSSPGGLKETQYF.

The genes are TRBV5-1 and TRBJ1-2; 9 nucleotides align to TRBD1. CDR3 size: 16 residues. V shed 3 bases and J 8 bases; nucleotides not matched to a gene: 14. Germline V gene lookup returns CDR1 SGHRS and CDR2 YFSETQ. CDR3 protein: CASSYSQPGQGSGYTF. Here the CDR3 DNA reads TGCGCCAGCAGCTACTCACAACCGGGACAGGGCTCGGGCTACACCTTC.